This entry lists 5 T cell receptor beta chains sequenced from one sample in a study of T-cell memory formation after mild COVID-19. A single record per CDR3 protein comes from TCRdb applying MiXCR to the 5' RACE reads. The sample consists of about 200,000 distinct CDR3 sequences, more than 8% of them appearing once. Source material: PBMCs or a T cell subset sorted from them (not recorded which). These receptors were taken from a young man who had mild COVID-19 (a few samples of this study predate the infection). Cell type and time point are not known.

This clonotype was seen a few times. The chain is built from TRBV2 and TRBJ2-7; no clear D. V gave up 4 bases and J gave up 5 bases, with 6 bases separating them. CDR3 length: 11 residues. The germline V gene encodes CDR1 SNHLY and CDR2 FYNNEI. The CDR3 region has the DNA TGTGCCAGCAGTGTAATAGACGAGCAGTACTTC. Translated: CASSVIDEQYF.

Here the CDR3 reads CASSPADRVDTIYF. Written as DNA, the CDR3 is TGTGCCAGCAGCCCGGCGGACAGGGTAGACACCATATATTTT. The chain joins TRBV3-1 to TRBJ1-3; 8 positions agree with TRBD1. The germline CDR1 and CDR2 sequences are LGHDT and YNNKEL (reference sequence). The CDR3 runs to 14 residues. Trimming cost V 4 bases and J 8 bases; bases outside gene matches: 7.

Only a few counts were recorded for this clonotype. CDR3 nucleotides: TGCAGTGCTAGAGACCGGGTCTTGACTGGTCTATACGAGCAGTACGTC. Translated: CSARDRVLTGLYEQYV. This chain joins TRBV20-1 and TRBJ2-7; no clear D. V lost 0 bases to trimming and J lost 4 bases, with 19 bases between them. The germline gives CDR1 DFQATT, CDR2 SNEGSKA (reference sequence). This CDR3 comprises 16 residues.

The chain has TRBV7-9 and TRBJ2-7; TRBD2 aligns across 11 bases. CDR1 is SEHNR and CDR2 is FQNEAQ in the germline V gene (reference sequence). This CDR3 is 17 amino acids long. V was pared by 2 bases and J by 0 bases, with 6 bases of the junction left unmatched. In DNA, the CDR3 is TGTGCCAGCAGCTTATCACTAGCGGGGGCCCTCTCCTACGAGCAGTACTTC. This gives the protein CASSLSLAGALSYEQYF. Full variable domain (remainder filled in from reference TRBV7-9 and TRBJ2-7): DTGVSQNPRHKITKRGQNVTFRCDPISEHNRLYWYRQTLGQGPEFLTYFQNEAQLEKSRLLSDRFSAERPKGSFSTLEIQRTEQGDSAMYLCASSLSLAGALSYEQYFGPGTRLTVT.

A few counts support this clonotype. The chain has TRBV21-1 and TRBJ1-5; TRBD1, the D gene given by the table, was not confirmed from the DNA. TRBV21-1 represents a pseudogene. There are 13 residues in the CDR3. DNA for the CDR3: TGTGCCAGGTCCGACAGGGTTGATCAGCCCCAGCATTTT. The encoded protein is CARSDRVDQPQHF.